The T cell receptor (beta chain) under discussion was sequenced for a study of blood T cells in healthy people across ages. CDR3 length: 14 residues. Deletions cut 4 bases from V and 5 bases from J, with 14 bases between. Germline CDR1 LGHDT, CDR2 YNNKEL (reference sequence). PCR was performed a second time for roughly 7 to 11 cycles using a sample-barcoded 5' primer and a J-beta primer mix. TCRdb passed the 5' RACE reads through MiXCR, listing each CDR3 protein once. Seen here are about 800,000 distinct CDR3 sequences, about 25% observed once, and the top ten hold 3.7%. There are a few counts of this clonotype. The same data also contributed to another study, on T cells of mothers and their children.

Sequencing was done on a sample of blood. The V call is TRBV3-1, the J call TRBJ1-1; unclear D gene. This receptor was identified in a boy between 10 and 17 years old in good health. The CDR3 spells CASSPGNPRTEAFF. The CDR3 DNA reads TGTGCCAGCAGCCCGGGAAACCCCCGGACTGAAGCTTTCTTT.